This T cell receptor beta chain came from a study of shared clonotypes between healthy human individuals. The wider study: Aged 18 to 49, the donors were a couple of women and three men. Donors had three CD4 naive, three CD4 memory, two CD8 naive and one CD8 memory plate apiece. Broader study findings: Sharing of clonotypes among donors was expected to vary with sequencing depth.

In regard to this clone: What it binds is unknown.

Repertoires were generated with immunoSEQ multiplex PCR, while TCRdb's copy carries only in-frame clones and drops some. Of about 2.4 million clones listed, more than 80% are singletons. Germline-derived CDR1 and CDR2 are SGHAT and FQNNGV. CDR3 length: 16 residues. V lost 5 bases to trimming and J lost 10 bases; unmatched junction nucleotides: 12. The sequence derives from a young man in good health. The chain has TRBV11-2 and TRBJ2-1; 12 bases align to TRBD2. Sequenced: naive CD4+ T cells sorted from blood. Subset of the sample: CD45RA+ positively selected. Here the CDR3 reads CASSLELAGGGREQFF. DNA for the CDR3: TGTGCCAGCAGCCTCGAACTAGCGGGAGGAGGTAGGGAGCAGTTCTTC.